The clone carrying this TCR beta chain came up once. The sample originates from a study of PD-1 blockade in mismatch repair-deficient tumors. Overall study: Enrolled about 2013-2016, patients had progressing, pretreated mismatch repair-deficient cancers of approximately 13 types.

Produced via immunoSEQ multiplex PCR; TCRdb's table is partial and in-frame only. The sample comprises some 49,000 clones, under 85% of which are singletons, and roughly 3.3% rests with the top ten. The CDR3 length is 16 residues. Germline loops: CDR1 SQVTM, CDR2 ANQGSEA. V trimming: 5 bases; J trimming: 5 bases; junction bases outside the gene matches: 10. The V gene is TRBV29-1, the J gene TRBJ2-5, with 14 bases fitting TRBD2. The specimen was PBMCs, collected before pembrolizumab treatment. This clonotype originated in an adult with mismatch repair-deficient cancer. In nucleotides, the CDR3 is TGCAGCGTTCCGGGACTAGCGGGAGTAAGTGGGGAGACCCAGTACTTC. Amino acids: CSVPGLAGVSGETQYF.